The rows below give T cell receptor beta chains drawn from one sample of a study of T cells in Graves' hyperthyroidism and ophthalmopathy. MiXCR was run by TCRdb on the multiplex PCR reads, yielding one entry per CDR3 protein. The data contain roughly 500,000 distinct CDR3 sequences, more than 45% of them seen just once; the ten biggest clones take up around 19%. The sequencing input was peripheral blood or thyroid tissue (not recorded which). These receptors were taken from an adult woman with Graves' disease, either hyperthyroidism or ophthalmopathy (not recorded which). The CDR3 runs from the conserved cysteine through the conserved F or W. D genes are given only for firm matches. Not all rows give a size; the values are once, few, many and, for expanded clones, a class.

J gene: TRBJ2-3
D gene: -
CDR3 length: 13
clone size: -
V gene: TRBV7-9
CDR3 protein: CASSYKRRDTQYF
CDR3 DNA: TGTGCCAGCAGCTACAAGCGCAGAGATACGCAGTATTTT

J gene: TRBJ1-3
D gene: -
CDR3 length: 15
clone size: -
V gene: TRBV7-3
CDR3 protein: CASSLTREGGYTIYF
CDR3 DNA: TGTGCCAGCAGCTTAACCAGGGAGGGCGGCTACACCATATATTTT

J gene: TRBJ2-5
D gene: -
CDR3 length: 15
clone size: -
V gene: TRBV7-7
CDR3 protein: CASSRLGTHEETQYF
CDR3 DNA: TGTGCTAGCAGCCGCCTGGGGACCCACGAAGAGACCCAGTACTTC

J gene: TRBJ1-1
D gene: -
CDR3 length: 15
clone size: few
V gene: TRBV10-3
CDR3 protein: CAISESFMGNTEAFF
CDR3 DNA: TGTGCCATCAGTGAGTCTTTTATGGGGAACACTGAAGCTTTCTTT

J gene: TRBJ1-2
D gene: -
CDR3 length: 13
clone size: -
V gene: TRBV28
CDR3 protein: CASTTGRGYGYTF
CDR3 DNA: TGTGCCAGCACCACGGGTCGGGGCTATGGCTACACCTTC

J gene: TRBJ1-2
D gene: -
CDR3 length: 13
clone size: few
V gene: TRBV29-1
CDR3 protein: CSVEGGQNYGYTF
CDR3 DNA: TGCAGCGTTGAAGGGGGGCAGAACTATGGCTACACCTTC

J gene: TRBJ1-1
D gene: TRBD1
CDR3 length: 14
clone size: many
V gene: TRBV12-3/TRBV12-4
CDR3 protein: CASRNRGVMTEAFF
CDR3 DNA: TGTGCCAGCAGGAACAGGGGGGTTATGACTGAAGCTTTCTTT

J gene: TRBJ2-7
D gene: TRBD2
CDR3 length: 13
clone size: -
V gene: TRBV20-1
CDR3 protein: CSALGLAGYEQYF
CDR3 DNA: TGCAGTGCTCTGGGACTAGCGGGATACGAGCAGTACTTC

J gene: TRBJ1-1
D gene: TRBD1
CDR3 length: 15
clone size: -
V gene: TRBV5-1
CDR3 protein: CASSQRQGLNTEAFF
CDR3 DNA: TGCGCCAGCAGCCAACGACAGGGCTTGAACACTGAAGCTTTCTTT

J gene: TRBJ1-5
D gene: TRBD1
CDR3 length: 15
clone size: -
V gene: TRBV10-3
CDR3 protein: CAIGRGTASDQPQHF
CDR3 DNA: TGTGCCATCGGCCGAGGGACAGCGAGCGATCAGCCCCAGCATTTT

J gene: TRBJ2-7
D gene: -
CDR3 length: 13
clone size: many
V gene: TRBV5-1
CDR3 protein: CASSPRVDYEQYF
CDR3 DNA: TGCGCCAGCAGCCCGAGGGTAGACTACGAGCAGTACTTC

J gene: TRBJ2-7
D gene: -
CDR3 length: 12
clone size: once
V gene: TRBV20-1
CDR3 protein: CSALRGSYEQYF
CDR3 DNA: TGCAGTGCGTTGCGGGGCTCCTACGAGCAGTACTTC

J gene: TRBJ2-2
D gene: -
CDR3 length: 15
clone size: -
V gene: TRBV7-9
CDR3 protein: CASSLRRTLTGELFF
CDR3 DNA: TGTGCCAGCAGCTTAAGGAGAACACTCACCGGGGAGCTGTTTTTT

J gene: TRBJ1-1
D gene: -
CDR3 length: 13
clone size: many
V gene: TRBV10-3
CDR3 protein: CAISRATGTEAFF
CDR3 DNA: TGTGCCATTTCCCGGGCAACTGGAACTGAAGCTTTCTTT

J gene: TRBJ1-1
D gene: -
CDR3 length: 15
clone size: -
V gene: TRBV11-1
CDR3 protein: CASSLGSTENTEAFF
CDR3 DNA: TGTGCCAGCAGTTTGGGATCCACGGAGAACACTGAAGCTTTCTTT

J gene: TRBJ2-7
D gene: TRBD2
CDR3 length: 15
clone size: many
V gene: TRBV4-2
CDR3 protein: CASSPGLAAFYEQYF
CDR3 DNA: TGTGCCAGCAGCCCCGGACTAGCGGCTTTCTACGAGCAGTACTTC

J gene: TRBJ2-6
D gene: -
CDR3 length: 16
clone size: -
V gene: TRBV11-2
CDR3 protein: CASSRDTHSGANVLTF
CDR3 DNA: TGTGCCAGCAGCCGGGACACCCACTCTGGGGCCAACGTCCTGACTTTC

J gene: TRBJ1-6
D gene: -
CDR3 length: 12
clone size: few
V gene: TRBV7-2
CDR3 protein: CASSRVNSPLHF
CDR3 DNA: TGTGCCAGCAGCCGAGTGAATTCACCCCTCCACTTT

J gene: TRBJ1-6
D gene: -
CDR3 length: 16
clone size: many
V gene: TRBV11-2
CDR3 protein: CASSQRGGAPNSPLHF
CDR3 DNA: TGTGCCAGCAGCCAACGTGGGGGCGCCCCAAATTCACCCCTCCACTTT

J gene: TRBJ1-4
D gene: -
CDR3 length: 12
clone size: -
V gene: TRBV7-9
CDR3 protein: CASSPSVEELFF
CDR3 DNA: TGTGCCAGCAGCCCTTCCGTCGAAGAACTGTTTTTT

J gene: TRBJ2-3
D gene: -
CDR3 length: 13
clone size: -
V gene: TRBV24-1
CDR3 protein: CATRRRGGDTQYF
CDR3 DNA: TGTGCCACCAGACGCAGGGGGGGAGATACGCAGTATTTT

J gene: TRBJ1-2
D gene: TRBD1
CDR3 length: 17
clone size: -
V gene: TRBV15
CDR3 protein: CATSRSTGERADYGYTF
CDR3 DNA: TGTGCCACCAGCAGATCGACAGGGGAGAGGGCTGACTATGGCTACACCTTC

J gene: TRBJ1-1
D gene: TRBD1
CDR3 length: 12
clone size: few
V gene: TRBV6-2/TRBV6-3
CDR3 protein: CATLRGGDEAFF
CDR3 DNA: TGTGCCACCCTCAGGGGGGGAGATGAAGCTTTCTTT